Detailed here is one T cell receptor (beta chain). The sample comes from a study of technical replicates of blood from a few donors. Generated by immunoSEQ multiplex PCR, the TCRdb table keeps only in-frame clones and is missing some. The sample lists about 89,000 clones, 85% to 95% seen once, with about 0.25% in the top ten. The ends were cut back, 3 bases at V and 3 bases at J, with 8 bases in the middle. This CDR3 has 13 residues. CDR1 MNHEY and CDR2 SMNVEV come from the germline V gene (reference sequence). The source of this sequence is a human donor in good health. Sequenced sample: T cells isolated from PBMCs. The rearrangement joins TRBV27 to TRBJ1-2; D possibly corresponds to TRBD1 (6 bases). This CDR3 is CASSLTGDYGYTF. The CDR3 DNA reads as TGTGCCAGCAGTTTGACAGGAGACTATGGCTACACCTTC.